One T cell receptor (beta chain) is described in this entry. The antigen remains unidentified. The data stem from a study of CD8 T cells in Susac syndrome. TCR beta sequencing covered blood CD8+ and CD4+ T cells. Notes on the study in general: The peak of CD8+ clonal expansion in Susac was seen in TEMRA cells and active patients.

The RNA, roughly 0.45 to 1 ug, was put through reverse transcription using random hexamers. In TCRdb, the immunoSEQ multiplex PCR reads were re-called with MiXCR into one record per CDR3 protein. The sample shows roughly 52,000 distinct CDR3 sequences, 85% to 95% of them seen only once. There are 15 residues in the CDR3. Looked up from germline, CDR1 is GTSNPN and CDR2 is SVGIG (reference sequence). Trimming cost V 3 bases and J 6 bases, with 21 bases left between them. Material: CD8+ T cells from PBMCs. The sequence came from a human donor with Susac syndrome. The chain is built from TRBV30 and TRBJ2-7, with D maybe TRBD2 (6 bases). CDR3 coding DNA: TGTGCCTGGAGCCCTCTTGGGACTGCCACGGTCGAGCAGTACTTC. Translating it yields CAWSPLGTATVEQYF.